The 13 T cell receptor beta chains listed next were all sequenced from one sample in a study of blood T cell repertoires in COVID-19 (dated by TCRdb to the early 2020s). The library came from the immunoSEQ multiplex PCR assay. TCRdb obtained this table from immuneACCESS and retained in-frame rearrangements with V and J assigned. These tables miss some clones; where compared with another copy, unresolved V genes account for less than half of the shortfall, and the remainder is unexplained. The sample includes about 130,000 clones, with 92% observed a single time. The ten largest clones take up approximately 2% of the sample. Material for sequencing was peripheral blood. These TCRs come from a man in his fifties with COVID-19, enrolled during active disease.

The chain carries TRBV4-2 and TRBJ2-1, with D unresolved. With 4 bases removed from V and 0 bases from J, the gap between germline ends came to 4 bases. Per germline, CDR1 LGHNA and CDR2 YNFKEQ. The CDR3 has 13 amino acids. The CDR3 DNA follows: TGTGCCAGCAGCCGTAGCTCCTACAATGAGCAGTTCTTC. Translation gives CASSRSSYNEQFF.

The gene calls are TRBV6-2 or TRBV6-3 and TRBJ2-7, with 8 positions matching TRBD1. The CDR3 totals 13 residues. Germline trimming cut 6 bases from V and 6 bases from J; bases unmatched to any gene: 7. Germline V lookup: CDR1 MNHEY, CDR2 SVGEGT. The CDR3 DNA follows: TGTGCCAGCAGCCAAGACAGGGGCGCCGAGCAGTACTTC. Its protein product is CASSQDRGAEQYF.

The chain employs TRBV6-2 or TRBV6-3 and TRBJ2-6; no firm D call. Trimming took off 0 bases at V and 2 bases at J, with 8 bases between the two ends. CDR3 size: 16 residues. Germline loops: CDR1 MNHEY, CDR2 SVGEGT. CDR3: CASSYSMLAGANVLTF. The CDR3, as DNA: TGTGCCAGCAGTTACTCGATGCTAGCTGGGGCCAACGTCCTGACTTTC.

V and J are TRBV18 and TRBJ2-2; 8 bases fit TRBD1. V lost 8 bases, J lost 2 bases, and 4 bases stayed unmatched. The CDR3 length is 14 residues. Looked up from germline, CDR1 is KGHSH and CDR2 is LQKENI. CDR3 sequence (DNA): TGTGCCAGCCGACAGGGGAAAAACACCGGGGAGCTGTTTTTT. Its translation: CASRQGKNTGELFF. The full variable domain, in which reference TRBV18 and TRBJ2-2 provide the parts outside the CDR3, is NAGVMQNPRHLVRRRGQEARLRCSPMKGHSHVYWYRQLPEEGLKFMVYLQKENIIDESGMPKERFSAEFPKEGPSILRIQQVVRGDSAAYFCASRQGKNTGELFFGEGSRLTVL.

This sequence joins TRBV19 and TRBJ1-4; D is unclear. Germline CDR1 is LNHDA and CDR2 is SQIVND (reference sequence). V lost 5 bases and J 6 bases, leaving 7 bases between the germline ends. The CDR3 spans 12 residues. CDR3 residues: CASSRQDEKLFF. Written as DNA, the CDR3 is TGTGCCAGTAGTCGGCAGGATGAAAAACTGTTTTTT.

Here the CDR3 DNA reads TGTGCCACCAGCAAGGAGGGGGGGGTACCCCAGGGGACCCAGTACTTC. Its translation: CATSKEGGVPQGTQYF. The chain employs TRBV15 and TRBJ2-5; maybe TRBD2 (7 bases). There are 16 residues in the CDR3. V was clipped by 4 bases and J by 7 bases, with 22 bases between them. Germline V gene sequence: CDR1 LNHNV, CDR2 YYDKDF (reference sequence).

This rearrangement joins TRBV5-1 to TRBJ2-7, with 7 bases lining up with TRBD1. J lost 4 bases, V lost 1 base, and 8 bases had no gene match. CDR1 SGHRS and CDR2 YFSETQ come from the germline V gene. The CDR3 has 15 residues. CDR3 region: CASSLTSPGGYEQYF. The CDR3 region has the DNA TGCGCCAGCAGCTTGACGTCCCCAGGGGGATACGAGCAGTACTTC.

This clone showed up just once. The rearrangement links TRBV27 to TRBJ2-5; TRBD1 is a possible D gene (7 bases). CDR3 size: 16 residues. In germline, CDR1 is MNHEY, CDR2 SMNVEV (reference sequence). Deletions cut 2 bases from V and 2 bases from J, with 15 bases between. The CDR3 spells CASSLGGGVSQETQYF. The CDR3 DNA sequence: TGTGCCAGCAGTTTAGGAGGGGGCGTTAGTCAAGAGACCCAGTACTTC.

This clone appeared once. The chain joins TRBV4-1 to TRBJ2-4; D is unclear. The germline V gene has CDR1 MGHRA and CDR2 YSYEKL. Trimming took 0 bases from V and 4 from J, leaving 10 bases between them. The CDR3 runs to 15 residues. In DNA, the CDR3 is TGCGCCAGCAGCCAAGAACTTCGCGTTAAAAACATTCAGTACTTC. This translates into CASSQELRVKNIQYF.

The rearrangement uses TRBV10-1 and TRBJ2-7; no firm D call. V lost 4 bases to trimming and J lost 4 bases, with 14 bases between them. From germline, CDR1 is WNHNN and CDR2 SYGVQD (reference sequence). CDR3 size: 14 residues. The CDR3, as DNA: TGCGCCAGCAGTGGTATAACTAAATTGTACGAGCAGTACGTC. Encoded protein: CASSGITKLYEQYV.

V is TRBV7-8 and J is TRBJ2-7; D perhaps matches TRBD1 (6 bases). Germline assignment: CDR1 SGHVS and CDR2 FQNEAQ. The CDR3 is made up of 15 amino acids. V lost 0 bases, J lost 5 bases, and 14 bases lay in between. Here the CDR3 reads CASSLANRDIHEQYF. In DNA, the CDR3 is TGTGCCAGCAGCTTAGCGAACAGGGATATCCACGAGCAGTACTTC.

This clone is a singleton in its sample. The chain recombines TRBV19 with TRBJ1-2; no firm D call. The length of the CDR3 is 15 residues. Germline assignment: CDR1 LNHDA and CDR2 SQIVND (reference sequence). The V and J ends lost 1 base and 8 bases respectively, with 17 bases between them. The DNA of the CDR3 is TGTGCCAGTAGTATAGGCCGGAGCGGGCAGAGGGGCTACACCTTC. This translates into CASSIGRSGQRGYTF.

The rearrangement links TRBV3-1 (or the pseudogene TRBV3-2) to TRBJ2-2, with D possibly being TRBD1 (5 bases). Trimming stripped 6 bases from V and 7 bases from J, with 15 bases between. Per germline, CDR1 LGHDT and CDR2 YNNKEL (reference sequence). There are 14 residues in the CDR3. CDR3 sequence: CASRLEGEIGELFF. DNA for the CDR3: TGTGCCAGCAGGCTGGAAGGGGAAATCGGGGAGCTGTTTTTT.